This is a list of T cell receptor beta chains from one sample in a study of shared clonotypes between healthy human individuals. Measured with immunoSEQ multiplex PCR; TCRdb has only the in-frame clones, and not every one. Among a few million clones listed, roughly 92% were seen once. Sequencing input: naive CD4+ T cells from PBMCs. These receptors were collected from a man aged 18-30 years in good health. Some clones in this sample may be carry-over from other donors' samples. Both conserved end residues are part of each CDR3. D genes are given only for firm matches. Some rows have no size entry. The others give once, few or many, or a class for an expanded clone.

D gene: NA; V gene: TRBV5-4; J gene: TRBJ2-5; clone size: NA; CDR3 DNA: TGTGCCAGCAAGCACGCCGGGGAGACCCAGTACTTC; CDR3 protein: CASKHAGETQYF
D gene: NA; V gene: TRBV2; J gene: TRBJ1-1; clone size: NA; CDR3 DNA: TGTGCCAGCAGGACGGGACTAGTTGAAGCTTTCTTT; CDR3 protein: CASRTGLVEAFF
D gene: TRBD2; V gene: TRBV7-7; J gene: TRBJ2-5; clone size: NA; CDR3 DNA: TGTGCCAGCAGCCCAAGCGGGGGAGAGACCCAGTACTTC; CDR3 protein: CASSPSGGETQYF
D gene: NA; V gene: TRBV9; J gene: TRBJ1-3; clone size: NA; CDR3 DNA: TGTGCCAGCACCCCCTGGGCCCCGGGGCAGCGCTACTCTGGAAACACCATATATTTT; CDR3 protein: CASTPWAPGQRYSGNTIYF
D gene: TRBD1; V gene: TRBV30; J gene: TRBJ1-1; clone size: NA; CDR3 DNA: TGTGCCTGGAGTGTACGAGGACAGGGGGCAGCTTTCTTT; CDR3 protein: CAWSVRGQGAAFF
D gene: TRBD1; V gene: TRBV29-1; J gene: TRBJ1-2; clone size: NA; CDR3 DNA: TGCAGCGTAGGACGACAGGGTGCCTATGGCTACACCTTC; CDR3 protein: CSVGRQGAYGYTF
D gene: NA; V gene: TRBV10-3; J gene: TRBJ1-1; clone size: once; CDR3 DNA: TGTGCCATCAGCGGGGGAGAGACTGAAGCTTTCTTT; CDR3 protein: CAISGGETEAFF
D gene: NA; V gene: TRBV20-1; J gene: TRBJ2-7; clone size: NA; CDR3 DNA: TGCAGTGCTAGATACTACGAGCAGTACTTC; CDR3 protein: CSARYYEQYF
D gene: NA; V gene: TRBV13; J gene: TRBJ1-3; clone size: once; CDR3 DNA: TGTGCCAGCAGAGGCAGGTCGGAGAGCTCTGGAAACACCATATATTTT; CDR3 protein: CASRGRSESSGNTIYF
D gene: TRBD2; V gene: TRBV10-3; J gene: TRBJ2-2; clone size: NA; CDR3 DNA: TGTGCCATCAGTAAAACCGGGACTAGCTCCTCGACCGGGGAGCTGTTTTTT; CDR3 protein: CAISKTGTSSSTGELFF
D gene: TRBD1; V gene: TRBV7-9; J gene: TRBJ1-1; clone size: NA; CDR3 DNA: TGTGCCAGCAGCTTATCCGGGACAGGGATGAACACTGAAGCTTTCTTT; CDR3 protein: CASSLSGTGMNTEAFF
D gene: NA; V gene: TRBV28; J gene: TRBJ2-1; clone size: NA; CDR3 DNA: TGTGCCAGCAGTTTGCCAACCTTAACATACAATGAGCAGTTCTTC; CDR3 protein: CASSLPTLTYNEQFF
D gene: TRBD1; V gene: TRBV5-1; J gene: TRBJ2-5; clone size: NA; CDR3 DNA: TGCGCCAGCAGCTCCGGGACAGGGTACCAAGAGACCCAGTACTTC; CDR3 protein: CASSSGTGYQETQYF
D gene: TRBD2; V gene: TRBV5-4; J gene: TRBJ2-1; clone size: NA; CDR3 DNA: TGTGCCAGCAGCCGTCGAGCGGGAGGGAAGGTAAATGAGCAGTTCTTC; CDR3 protein: CASSRRAGGKVNEQFF
D gene: TRBD1; V gene: TRBV19; J gene: TRBJ2-1; clone size: NA; CDR3 DNA: TGTGCCAGTAGAACCGGGACAGGGGGTAACAATGAGCAGTTCTTC; CDR3 protein: CASRTGTGGNNEQFF
D gene: TRBD2; V gene: TRBV5-8; J gene: TRBJ2-3; clone size: NA; CDR3 DNA: TGTGCCAGCAGCGCAGCGGGACTTAGCACAGATACGCAGTATTTT; CDR3 protein: CASSAAGLSTDTQYF
D gene: NA; V gene: TRBV5-4; J gene: TRBJ2-1; clone size: NA; CDR3 DNA: TGTGCCAGCATCGGAACTTCCCGGGGTGAGCAGTTCTTC; CDR3 protein: CASIGTSRGEQFF
D gene: NA; V gene: TRBV6-5; J gene: TRBJ1-5; clone size: NA; CDR3 DNA: TGTGCCAGCAGTTATTTGGCAGGGATTCAGCCCCAGCATTTT; CDR3 protein: CASSYLAGIQPQHF
D gene: TRBD2; V gene: TRBV9; J gene: TRBJ2-5; clone size: NA; CDR3 DNA: TGTGCCAGCAGCGCCGCACCTAGCGGGAGGAGAGAGACCCAGTACTTC; CDR3 protein: CASSAAPSGRRETQYF
D gene: TRBD2; V gene: TRBV10-3; J gene: TRBJ2-3; clone size: NA; CDR3 DNA: TGTGCCATCAGACCACTAGCGGGAGGTCAAGGATCCACAGATACGCAGTATTTT; CDR3 protein: CAIRPLAGGQGSTDTQYF
D gene: TRBD1; V gene: TRBV9; J gene: TRBJ2-7; clone size: once; CDR3 DNA: TGTGCCAGCAGCGCCCGGGACAGGGAATCCGAGCAGTACTTC; CDR3 protein: CASSARDRESEQYF
D gene: NA; V gene: TRBV4-2; J gene: TRBJ2-7; clone size: NA; CDR3 DNA: TGTGCCAGCAGCCTAAGTCGACAGACTTCTAACGAGCAGTACTTC; CDR3 protein: CASSLSRQTSNEQYF
D gene: NA; V gene: TRBV15; J gene: TRBJ2-7; clone size: once; CDR3 DNA: TGTGCCACCAGCAGAGCGACTACGTATTACGAGCAGTACTTC; CDR3 protein: CATSRATTYYEQYF
D gene: NA; V gene: TRBV30; J gene: TRBJ1-4; clone size: once; CDR3 DNA: TGTGCCTGGAGTTTGAGGGGCGGTGAAAAACTGTTTTTT; CDR3 protein: CAWSLRGGEKLFF
D gene: TRBD2; V gene: TRBV9; J gene: TRBJ2-1; clone size: NA; CDR3 DNA: TGTGCCAGCAGCGTAACCAGCGGGAGGCACAATGAGCAGTTCTTC; CDR3 protein: CASSVTSGRHNEQFF
D gene: NA; V gene: TRBV11-2; J gene: TRBJ2-1; clone size: NA; CDR3 DNA: TGTGCCAGCAGACGGGACTGGGAGGCTGCCCCGTACAATGAGCAGTTCTTC; CDR3 protein: CASRRDWEAAPYNEQFF
D gene: TRBD1; V gene: TRBV5-4; J gene: TRBJ1-1; clone size: NA; CDR3 DNA: TGTGCCAGCAGCTCGCCCCCCGCAGGGGGAATAGCTGAAGCTTTCTTT; CDR3 protein: CASSSPPAGGIAEAFF
D gene: NA; V gene: TRBV28; J gene: TRBJ1-5; clone size: NA; CDR3 DNA: TGTGCCAGCAGTTCCCCGGAGGGGTGGAATCAGCCCCAGCATTTT; CDR3 protein: CASSSPEGWNQPQHF
D gene: TRBD1; V gene: TRBV10-3; J gene: TRBJ2-1; clone size: NA; CDR3 DNA: TGTGCCATCAGTGAGTCGATAGGGACAGGGGACCGAATGAGCTCCTACAATGAGCAGTTCTTC; CDR3 protein: CAISESIGTGDRMSSYNEQFF
D gene: TRBD1; V gene: TRBV18; J gene: TRBJ1-1; clone size: NA; CDR3 DNA: TGTGCCAGCTCACTAACGGACAGGCTCGAGTCCCCTGAAGCTTTCTTT; CDR3 protein: CASSLTDRLESPEAFF
D gene: TRBD2; V gene: TRBV7-8; J gene: TRBJ2-7; clone size: NA; CDR3 DNA: TGTGCCAGCAGCTTCGGGGGACTAGCGGGAGGGCCAGGGTCCTACGAGCAGTACTTC; CDR3 protein: CASSFGGLAGGPGSYEQYF
D gene: NA; V gene: TRBV18; J gene: TRBJ1-4; clone size: NA; CDR3 DNA: TGTGCCAGCTCAGAGCCTGCAACTAATGAAAAACTGTTTTTT; CDR3 protein: CASSEPATNEKLFF
D gene: TRBD1; V gene: TRBV6-6; J gene: TRBJ2-7; clone size: NA; CDR3 DNA: TGTGCCAGCAAGGGCCGACAGGGGGTCAACGAGCAGTACTTC; CDR3 protein: CASKGRQGVNEQYF
D gene: NA; V gene: TRBV4-1; J gene: TRBJ2-2; clone size: once; CDR3 DNA: TGCGCCAGCAGCCAAGATTTACGGCTAAACACCGGGGAGCTGTTTTTT; CDR3 protein: CASSQDLRLNTGELFF
D gene: NA; V gene: TRBV10-3; J gene: TRBJ1-4; clone size: NA; CDR3 DNA: TGTGCCAGCAGTTACTCGAGTATGGTGGCTAAACTGTTTTTT; CDR3 protein: CASSYSSMVAKLFF
D gene: TRBD1; V gene: TRBV7-3; J gene: TRBJ1-1; clone size: NA; CDR3 DNA: TGTGCCAGCAGCACAGGGGCTCAGGGCACTGAAGCTTTCTTT; CDR3 protein: CASSTGAQGTEAFF
D gene: TRBD1; V gene: TRBV9; J gene: TRBJ2-3; clone size: NA; CDR3 DNA: TGTGCCAGCAGCGGACTGACAGGGCGAGGAGATACGCAGTATTTT; CDR3 protein: CASSGLTGRGDTQYF
D gene: NA; V gene: TRBV4-1; J gene: TRBJ1-4; clone size: NA; CDR3 DNA: TGCGCCAGCAGCAAAGGAAATGAAAAACTGTTTTTT; CDR3 protein: CASSKGNEKLFF
D gene: NA; V gene: TRBV28; J gene: TRBJ2-7; clone size: NA; CDR3 DNA: TGTGCCAGCAGCCGACAAACTGGGCTCTACGAGCAGTACTTC; CDR3 protein: CASSRQTGLYEQYF
D gene: NA; V gene: TRBV5-1; J gene: TRBJ1-2; clone size: NA; CDR3 DNA: TGCGCCAGCAGCTTGGTGCCGGATTTTAACTATGGCTACACCTTC; CDR3 protein: CASSLVPDFNYGYTF
D gene: NA; V gene: TRBV14; J gene: TRBJ1-2; clone size: NA; CDR3 DNA: TGTGCCAGCAGCCAAGGGAGGTACTATGGCTACACCTTC; CDR3 protein: CASSQGRYYGYTF
D gene: NA; V gene: TRBV7-9; J gene: TRBJ2-7; clone size: NA; CDR3 DNA: TGTGCCAGCAGCTTTTCAGCCTCTTCCTACGAGCAGTACTTC; CDR3 protein: CASSFSASSYEQYF
D gene: TRBD2; V gene: TRBV7-9; J gene: TRBJ2-3; clone size: once; CDR3 DNA: TGTGCCAGCAGTACGGGACTAGCGGGAAGCACAGATACGCAGTATTTT; CDR3 protein: CASSTGLAGSTDTQYF
D gene: NA; V gene: TRBV20-1; J gene: TRBJ1-2; clone size: NA; CDR3 DNA: TGCAGTGCTAGCCCGGGACGTGGCTACACCTTC; CDR3 protein: CSASPGRGYTF
D gene: TRBD2; V gene: TRBV19; J gene: TRBJ2-7; clone size: NA; CDR3 DNA: TGTGCCAGTAGTATACCCTCCGGGACTAGCGACTACGAGCAGTACTTC; CDR3 protein: CASSIPSGTSDYEQYF
D gene: TRBD1; V gene: TRBV29-1; J gene: TRBJ1-1; clone size: NA; CDR3 DNA: TGCAGCGTCTCAAGGGACAGGGGCACTGAAGCTTTCTTT; CDR3 protein: CSVSRDRGTEAFF
D gene: TRBD1; V gene: TRBV15; J gene: TRBJ2-7; clone size: NA; CDR3 DNA: TGTGCCACCAGCAGAAATACCCCGGGACAGGGGCGAGACGAGCAGTACTTC; CDR3 protein: CATSRNTPGQGRDEQYF
D gene: NA; V gene: TRBV14; J gene: TRBJ2-5; clone size: NA; CDR3 DNA: TGTGCCAGCAGCCAAGCTCCAGTCCAAGAGACCCAGTACTTC; CDR3 protein: CASSQAPVQETQYF
D gene: NA; V gene: TRBV2; J gene: TRBJ2-7; clone size: NA; CDR3 DNA: TGTGCCAGCAGTGAAGAGGTGGGTACCTACGAGCAGTACTTC; CDR3 protein: CASSEEVGTYEQYF
D gene: NA; V gene: TRBV6-5; J gene: TRBJ2-7; clone size: NA; CDR3 DNA: TGTGCCAGCAGCCTCCCTGGCAGAATCTACGAGCAGTACTTC; CDR3 protein: CASSLPGRIYEQYF
D gene: TRBD1; V gene: TRBV9; J gene: TRBJ1-2; clone size: NA; CDR3 DNA: TGTGCCAGCAGCACGGGGACAGGTGGCGGCTATGGCTACACCTTC; CDR3 protein: CASSTGTGGGYGYTF
D gene: TRBD2; V gene: TRBV30; J gene: TRBJ2-1; clone size: NA; CDR3 DNA: TGTGCCTGGAGTGCCCTAGCGGGAGTTTACAATGAGCAGTTCTTC; CDR3 protein: CAWSALAGVYNEQFF